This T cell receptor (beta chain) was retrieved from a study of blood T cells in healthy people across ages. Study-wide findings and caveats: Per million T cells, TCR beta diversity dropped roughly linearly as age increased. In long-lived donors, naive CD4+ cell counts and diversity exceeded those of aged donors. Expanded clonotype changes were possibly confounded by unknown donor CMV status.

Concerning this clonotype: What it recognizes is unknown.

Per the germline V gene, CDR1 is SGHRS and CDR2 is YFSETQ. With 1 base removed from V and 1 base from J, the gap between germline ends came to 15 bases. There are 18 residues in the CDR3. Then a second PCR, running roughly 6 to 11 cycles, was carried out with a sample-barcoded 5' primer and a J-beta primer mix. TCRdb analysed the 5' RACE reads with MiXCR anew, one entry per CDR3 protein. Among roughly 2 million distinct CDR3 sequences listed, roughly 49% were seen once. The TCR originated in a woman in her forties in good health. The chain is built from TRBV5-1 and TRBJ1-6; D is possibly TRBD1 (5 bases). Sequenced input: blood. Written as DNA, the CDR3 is TGCGCCAGCAGCTTGTATGCGAGGGGTGAATCCTATAATTCACCCCTCCACTTT. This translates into CASSLYARGESYNSPLHF.